The clone carrying this T cell receptor (beta chain) was detected only once. The antigen remains undetermined. If patients had autoimmune disease history or systemic immunosuppression, they were excluded. This sample is part of a study of OX40 agonist ivuxolimab in advanced cancers. Study in general: The patients received ivuxolimab by intravenous route every 2 weeks at 0.01 to 10 mg/kg.

Data came from immunoSEQ multiplex PCR; TCRdb stores just in-frame clones and leaves some out. Of about 93,000 clones in the sample, 92% were seen once. Germline loops: CDR1 LNHDA, CDR2 SQIVND (reference sequence). The CDR3 is 16 amino acids. V trimming: 1 base; J trimming: 5 bases; junction bases outside the gene matches: 5. Findings of the study overall: Expanded clones belonging to CD8+ T cells outnumbered, on average, those of CD4+.

The starting material was CD4+ or CD8+ T cells sorted from blood, obtained in a trial of the OX40 agonist ivuxolimab. The chain recombines TRBV19 with TRBJ2-5; 12 bases align to TRBD1. The receptor was derived from an adult with an advanced solid tumor such as melanoma, head and neck, liver or kidney cancer. The CDR3 protein is CASSIAGTGGLETQYF. Written as DNA, the CDR3 is TGTGCCAGTAGTATAGCCGGGACAGGGGGCTTGGAGACCCAGTACTTC.